The 4 T cell receptor beta chains below were found in one sample sequenced in a study of vaccination and CD4 T cells after COVID-19. Their target antigens are unknown. The treatment: roughly nine-day PBMC culture with coronavirus spike peptide pools or control peptides (ViraFEST assay). The study sequenced cultured CD4+ T cell DNA using the Oncomine TCR Beta short-read assay. TCRdb ran MiXCR on the PCR reads and lists one entry per CDR3 protein. Among around 12,000 distinct CDR3 sequences, around 60% were seen once, and the ten largest hold roughly 15%. What was sequenced was CD4+ T cells from blood, cultured in vitro. The receptor source for this set is a human donor who had recovered from COVID-19.

This chain links TRBV12-3 or TRBV12-4 with TRBJ2-7, with a possible D match to TRBD2 (5 bases). The CDR3 totals 15 residues. Trimming took off 5 bases at V and 2 bases at J, with 16 bases between the two ends. CDR3 loop: CASSPQRSSTYEQYF. CDR3 in DNA: TGTGCCAGCAGTCCGCAGCGGAGTTCTACCTACGAGCAGTACTTC.

The chain couples TRBV2 to TRBJ1-5; 11 nucleotides agree with TRBD1. V gave up 4 bases and J gave up 5 bases; unmatched junction bases: 4. There are 15 residues in the CDR3. The germline CDR1 and CDR2 sequences are SNHLY and FYNNEI. The CDR3 DNA reads as TGTGCCAGCAGTGGGAGGACAGGGGGCGATCAGCCCCAGCATTTT. Residues: CASSGRTGGDQPQHF.

This chain uses TRBV6-4 with TRBJ1-2, with 11 positions matching TRBD1. Germline values: CDR1 MRHNA, CDR2 SNTAGT. J was trimmed by 4 bases and V by 6 bases; bases with no gene match: 10. This CDR3 has 16 amino acids. The CDR3 DNA follows: TGTGCCAGCAGGCCTCCCGGCGGGACAGGGGGCTATGGCTACACCTTC. Translation gives CASRPPGGTGGYGYTF.

The V call is TRBV30, the J call TRBJ1-2, with TRBD1 identical over 8 bases. From germline, CDR1 is GTSNPN and CDR2 SVGIG (reference sequence). The junction had 5 bases not matched to a gene; V was cut back by 4 bases and J by 4 bases. This CDR3 is built from 13 residues. CDR3 protein: CAWTRDRPYGYTF. Written as DNA, the CDR3 is TGTGCCTGGACGAGGGACAGGCCCTATGGCTACACCTTC. Complete variable domain (other parts from reference TRBV30 and TRBJ1-2): SQTIHQWPATLVQPVGSPLSLECTVEGTSNPNLYWYRQAAGRGLQLLFYSVGIGQISSEVPQNLSASRPQDRQFILSSKKLLLSDSGFYLCAWTRDRPYGYTFGSGTRLTVV.